Listed below are T cell receptor beta chains from one sample, sequenced in a study of cytomegalovirus exposure and HLA in healthy donors. Generated by immunoSEQ multiplex PCR, the TCRdb table keeps only in-frame clones and is missing some. The table has tens of thousands of clones, about 72% seen once. Sequences were obtained from PBMCs. Receptors originate from a woman in her 30s in good health and CMV-seropositive. CDR3s include the opening cysteine and the closing phenylalanine or tryptophan. Each record gives: CDR3 DNA, CDR3 protein, V gene, D gene, J gene, clone size. D genes are given only for firm matches. The size field is filled for only some rows; it gives once, few, many or a size class.

DNA: TGTGCCAGTTCACTAGGCTACGAGACCCAGTACTTC; CDR3: CASSLGYETQYF; V: TRBV25-1; D: NA; J: TRBJ2-5; size: NA
DNA: TGTGCCAGCAGTCCAACAACCGGGACAGGGAACACTGAAGCTTTCTTT; CDR3: CASSPTTGTGNTEAFF; V: TRBV28; D: TRBD1; J: TRBJ1-1; size: NA
DNA: TGTGCCAGCACTTCAGGGGACAGTACCACAGATACGCAGTATTTT; CDR3: CASTSGDSTTDTQYF; V: TRBV2; D: TRBD1; J: TRBJ2-3; size: NA
DNA: TGTGCCAGCAGCTTAGGCGTTGCCTACGAGCAGTACTTC; CDR3: CASSLGVAYEQYF; V: TRBV7-6; D: NA; J: TRBJ2-7; size: once
DNA: TGTGCCAGCAGCCCGGGACAGAGATTCTATGGCTACACCTTC; CDR3: CASSPGQRFYGYTF; V: TRBV6-6; D: TRBD1; J: TRBJ1-2; size: NA
DNA: TGTGCCAGCAGTTTGAGGGCTAGAAATCACGAGCAGTACTTC; CDR3: CASSLRARNHEQYF; V: TRBV28; D: NA; J: TRBJ2-7; size: NA
DNA: TGTGCCAGCAGCCCCGGACAGGCTAACGAGCAGTACTTC; CDR3: CASSPGQANEQYF; V: TRBV7-6; D: TRBD1; J: TRBJ2-7; size: NA
DNA: TGTGCCAGCAGCTTAGGGTCGGGGGGCAATCAGCCCCAGCATTTT; CDR3: CASSLGSGGNQPQHF; V: TRBV11-2; D: NA; J: TRBJ1-5; size: NA
DNA: TGTGCCAGCAGCCCCCAGGCAGGGGGCTATGGCTACACCTTC; CDR3: CASSPQAGGYGYTF; V: TRBV11-2; D: TRBD1; J: TRBJ1-2; size: few
DNA: TGTGCCAGCAGCTCAGCTAGCGGCTTCTCCTACGAGCAGTACTTC; CDR3: CASSSASGFSYEQYF; V: TRBV11-2; D: TRBD2; J: TRBJ2-7; size: NA
DNA: TGTGCCAGCAGCCCCACTTATTTAGGGGCCCAGTCCTATGGCTACACCTTC; CDR3: CASSPTYLGAQSYGYTF; V: TRBV7-2; D: NA; J: TRBJ1-2; size: few
DNA: TGTGCCAGCAGTCCCCGTAGAGGAGAGACCCAGTACTTC; CDR3: CASSPRRGETQYF; V: TRBV27; D: NA; J: TRBJ2-5; size: NA
DNA: TGTGCCAGCAGTTACCGCGATGAGCAGTTCTTC; CDR3: CASSYRDEQFF; V: TRBV6-5; D: NA; J: TRBJ2-1; size: few
DNA: TGTGCCAGCAGGAAAACTAGCGGGGGGATATACAATGAGCAGTTCTTC; CDR3: CASRKTSGGIYNEQFF; V: TRBV2; D: TRBD2; J: TRBJ2-1; size: NA
DNA: TGCGCCAGCAGACAGGGGGCGGATAATTCACCCCTCCACTTT; CDR3: CASRQGADNSPLHF; V: TRBV5-1; D: TRBD1; J: TRBJ1-6; size: NA
DNA: TGTGCCAGCAGCCTGCGGGACAATGAGCAGTTCTTC; CDR3: CASSLRDNEQFF; V: TRBV7-9; D: NA; J: TRBJ2-1; size: NA
DNA: TGTGCCAGCAGTTACGGGACAGGGTATGGAAACACCATATATTTT; CDR3: CASSYGTGYGNTIYF; V: TRBV6-5; D: TRBD1; J: TRBJ1-3; size: NA
DNA: TGTGCCAGCAGCGTAGCCCCGAGCTCCTACAATGAGCAGTTCTTC; CDR3: CASSVAPSSYNEQFF; V: TRBV9; D: NA; J: TRBJ2-1; size: NA
DNA: TGTGCCATCGGGTTTCCCGGGACAGGGATCAATGAGCAGTTCTTC; CDR3: CAIGFPGTGINEQFF; V: TRBV10-3; D: TRBD1; J: TRBJ2-1; size: NA
DNA: TGTGCCAGCAGCCCGCGGGAGGAGAGGACAGATACGCAGTATTTT; CDR3: CASSPREERTDTQYF; V: TRBV7-8; D: TRBD2; J: TRBJ2-3; size: NA
DNA: TGTGCCACCCGAGCGGCGAGGTTTCAGGAAAAACTGTTTTTT; CDR3: CATRAARFQEKLFF; V: TRBV28; D: NA; J: TRBJ1-4; size: NA
DNA: TGTGCCAGCAGCGCAAGCCTGGGACTCGAGAACACTGAAGCTTTCTTT; CDR3: CASSASLGLENTEAFF; V: TRBV2; D: NA; J: TRBJ1-1; size: NA